This T cell receptor beta chain was obtained from a study of shared clonotypes between healthy human individuals. The J segment lost 5 bases and the V segment lost 1 base, leaving 8 bases of the junction unmatched. Per germline, CDR1 LNHNV and CDR2 YYDKDF (reference sequence). CDR3 length: 16 residues. The repertoire was sequenced with immunoSEQ multiplex PCR; TCRdb's copy has only in-frame clones and lacks some. In the table there are around 700,000 clones, 72% of which are singletons. Naive CD45RA+ and memory CD45RA-negative subsets were split from CD4+ cells. This clone was counted a single time. The sequenced sample consisted of memory CD4+ T cells sorted from blood. Sample subset: CD45RA-negative fraction. The receptor was derived from a woman aged 30 to 39 in good health. This chain joins TRBV15 and TRBJ2-5, with 9 bases matching TRBD2. DNA for the CDR3: TGTGCCACCAGCAGAGGGGCGGGAGGGCCCCGGGAGACCCAGTACTTC. Its translation is CATSRGAGGPRETQYF.